These 5 T cell receptor beta chains were sequenced from one sample in a study of regulatory T cells in long-lasting Graves disease. Time point specified: persistent/refractory GD, antithyroid drugs over 5 years with positive TRAb. With RNA extracted from PBMCs as input, the TCR library was made. CDR3 regions were amplified by Arm-PCR using iRepertoire HTBI primers to build TCR beta libraries. TCRdb re-analysed the multiplex PCR reads in MiXCR, keeping a single row per CDR3 protein. The data show 350,000 to 500,000 distinct CDR3 sequences, roughly 21% seen once. The sequenced sample was peripheral blood mononuclear cells (PBMCs), obtained when the disease was refractory, from a patient treated with antithyroid drugs. These receptors came from a female donor with Graves disease.

Many counts were recorded for this clonotype. The genes are TRBV6-5 and TRBJ1-4; 8 bases are a match to TRBD1. V dropped 4 bases and J dropped 7; count of bases not matched to a gene: 11. This CDR3 region has 16 residues. In germline, CDR1 is MNHEY, CDR2 SVGAGI. CDR3 in amino acids: CASSSLPGTGVEKLFF. In nucleotides, the CDR3 is TGTGCCAGCAGTTCCCTTCCCGGGACAGGCGTTGAAAAACTGTTTTTT.

This clonotype has at least ten counts. V and J are TRBV12-3 or TRBV12-4 and TRBJ2-5; TRBD2 matches 7 bases. The CDR3 has 13 amino acids. V gave up 7 bases and J gave up 2 bases; unmatched junction bases: 4. The CDR3 protein is CASTWGLQETQYF. The CDR3 region has the DNA TGTGCCAGCACCTGGGGACTACAAGAGACCCAGTACTTC.

This clonotype was recorded many times. This sequence joins TRBV3-1 and TRBJ2-7, with D maybe TRBD1 (5 bases). CDR1 is LGHDT and CDR2 is YNNKEL in the germline V gene (reference sequence). The V end was cut by 1 base, the J end by 4 bases, with 11 bases between. This CDR3 has 14 residues. The CDR3 coding sequence is TGTGCCAGCAGCCAAGCGGCAGGGCGGTACGAGCAGTACTTC. Translation: CASSQAAGRYEQYF.

The rearrangement joins TRBV20-1 to TRBJ1-1, with D tentatively TRBD1 (5 bases). The CDR3 contains 13 residues. V was clipped by 1 base and J by 1 base, with 7 bases between them. Per the germline V gene, CDR1 is DFQATT and CDR2 is SNEGSKA (reference sequence). The CDR3 DNA reads TGCAGTGCTAGAGTGGGGACGAACACTGAAGCTTTCTTT. This translates into CSARVGTNTEAFF.

This clonotype was picked up a small number of times. The J gene is TRBJ1-2, the V gene TRBV19; 7 bases fit TRBD1. The CDR3 spans 12 residues. V lost 7 bases to trimming and J lost 4 bases; unmatched junction nucleotides: 3. Germline CDR1 reads LNHDA; CDR2 reads SQIVND (reference sequence). The DNA of the CDR3 is TGTGCCAGTAAAGGGGACAGCTATGGCTACACCTTC. Protein: CASKGDSYGYTF.